The 26 T cell receptor beta chains listed next were all sequenced from one sample in a study of T-cell reconstitution after alpha-beta-depleted transplantation in children. A library of TCRbeta sequences, prepared with unique molecular identifiers, was generated. One entry per CDR3 protein, called by TCRdb with MiXCR from the PCR reads. Of 400,000 to 450,000 distinct CDR3 sequences listed, about 40% are singletons. The sequencing used PBMCs, collected before TCRalphabeta/CD19-depleted stem cell transplant. These receptors were taken from a girl aged 2-15 years with aplastic anemia, due to receive a stem cell transplant.

A note on this clonotype: A clone one base away is much larger, so this may be a read error. The gene calls are TRBV12-3 or TRBV12-4 and TRBJ1-2; D uncertain. This CDR3 region has 13 residues. As DNA, the CDR3 is TGTGCCAGCAGTTCGGACGGTAACTATGGCGACACCTTC. Protein: CASSSDGNYGDTF.

This chain joins TRBV5-6 and TRBJ1-5; D is undetermined. With 1 base removed from V and 0 bases from J, the gap between germline ends came to 14 bases. This CDR3 contains 17 residues. The V gene's germline CDR1 is SGHDT and CDR2 YYEEEE. Here the CDR3 reads CASSLSGSWFSNQPQHF. CDR3 coding DNA: TGTGCCAGCAGCTTGTCGGGCAGCTGGTTTAGCAATCAGCCCCAGCATTTT.

The CDR3 is CASSLRGRGGAGTDTQYF. The DNA for the CDR3 is TGTGCCAGCAGCTTACGAGGTCGCGGGGGGGCCGGCACAGATACGCAGTATTTT. This rearrangement joins TRBV11-1 to TRBJ2-3, with 9 bases aligning to TRBD2. Germline V gives CDR1 SGHAT, CDR2 FQDESV (reference sequence). V lost 2 bases and J lost 1; bases outside the gene matches: 10. The length of the CDR3 is 18 residues.

V gene TRBV18 combines with J gene TRBJ2-1, with a possible D match to TRBD2 (5 bases). Germline assignment: CDR1 KGHSH and CDR2 LQKENI. The CDR3 has 15 residues. Trimming stripped 1 base from V and 0 bases from J, with 7 bases between. In DNA, the CDR3 is TGTGCCAGCTCACCACAGCGGTTCTCCTACAATGAGCAGTTCTTC. Translating it yields CASSPQRFSYNEQFF.

As regards this clonotype: A read error may explain this, as a much larger clone is one base away. The gene calls are TRBV5-1 and TRBJ1-1, with 10 bases aligning to TRBD1. The CDR3 length is 14 residues. Germline V gene lookup returns CDR1 SGHRS and CDR2 YFSETQ. The CDR3 region is CAISPWTGGTEAFF. The CDR3 DNA is TGCGCCATCAGCCCTTGGACAGGGGGCACTGAAGCTTTCTTT.

This clonotype was seen ten or more times. V is TRBV25-1 and J is TRBJ1-4; the D gene is possibly TRBD1 (5 bases). Germline CDR1 and CDR2: MGHDK and SYGVNS. V dropped 2 bases and J dropped 8 bases, with 12 bases sitting between them. The CDR3 consists of 14 residues. The CDR3 DNA sequence: TGTGCCAGCAGTGAAGACGGGGGTAGGGAAAAACTGTTTTTT. Amino acid sequence: CASSEDGGREKLFF.

The gene calls are TRBV11-2 and TRBJ2-5; 8 positions agree with TRBD2. Germline V gives CDR1 SGHAT, CDR2 FQNNGV. The length of the CDR3 is 16 residues. J lost 5 bases, V lost 8 bases, and 16 bases had no gene match. The CDR3 sequence: CASRPSGGRRGETQYF. In nucleotides, the CDR3 is TGTGCCAGCCGTCCTTCCGGCGGGAGGCGTGGGGAGACCCAGTACTTC.

The V and J genes are TRBV5-5 and TRBJ1-1; possibly TRBD1 for D (6 bases). V was clipped by 3 bases and J by 9 bases, with 12 bases between them. Germline V gives CDR1 SGHKS, CDR2 YYEKEE (reference sequence). CDR3 length equals 12 residues. CDR3 residues: CASSSTGRQAFF. The CDR3 bases are TGTGCCAGCAGCTCTACAGGGAGACAAGCTTTCTTT.

This clonotype has only a few counts. The chain links TRBV5-6 to TRBJ2-1; D perhaps matches TRBD2 (7 bases). Trimming stripped 0 bases from V and 0 bases from J, with 19 bases between. CDR1 is SGHDT and CDR2 is YYEEEE in the germline V gene. The CDR3 loop spans 19 amino acids. CDR3: CASSLVGGGGRGSYNEQFF. In nucleotides, the CDR3 is TGTGCCAGCAGCTTGGTGGGGGGGGGCGGGAGAGGCTCCTACAATGAGCAGTTCTTC.

V gene TRBV7-2 combines with J gene TRBJ2-7, with TRBD2 as a possible D gene (5 bases). This CDR3 region has 13 residues. Germline loops: CDR1 SGHTA, CDR2 FQGNSA. Trimming stripped 4 bases from V and 3 bases from J, with 10 bases between. CDR3 DNA sequence: TGTGCCAGCAGCTCGTACCGGGACTACGAGCAGTACTTC. Translation: CASSSYRDYEQYF.

This clonotype was seen many times. This chain links TRBV5-1 with TRBJ1-2; 7 bases are shared with TRBD1. The CDR3 is made up of 16 amino acids. J was trimmed by 4 bases and V by 0 bases; bases with no gene match: 9. Germline CDR1 and CDR2: SGHRS and YFSETQ. The CDR3 sequence: CASSLAPQGRGYGYTF. CDR3 DNA: TGCGCCAGCAGCTTGGCCCCACAGGGGAGAGGCTATGGCTACACCTTC.

This clonotype was found a few times. CDR3 in amino acids: CASSDSETPAEEQFF. CDR3 nucleotides: TGTGCCAGCAGTGACTCGGAGACTCCCGCGGAGGAGCAGTTCTTC. The chain employs TRBV6-4 and TRBJ2-1, with D uncertain. V was cut by 0 bases and J by 10 bases, with 16 bases left in between. Germline V gene sequence: CDR1 MRHNA, CDR2 SNTAGT. The CDR3 runs to 15 residues.

V and J are TRBV30 and TRBJ2-1; D remains ambiguous. The germline V and J ends were trimmed by 0 bases and 5 bases, with 20 bases remaining between them. Germline V gene sequence: CDR1 GTSNPN, CDR2 SVGIG (reference sequence). CDR3 length equals 17 residues. The CDR3 reads CAWSVPIEILLHNEQFF. The CDR3 DNA is TGTGCCTGGAGTGTACCAATAGAGATTCTCCTACACAATGAGCAGTTCTTC.

The chain carries TRBV7-9 and TRBJ2-2; no clear D. Germline lookup yields CDR1 SEHNR and CDR2 FQNEAQ (reference sequence). CDR3 size: 14 residues. Trimming shortened V by 6 bases and J by 0 bases, and 8 bases separated the two germline ends. CDR3 coding DNA: TGTGCCAGCAGGAACCCGTCGAACACCGGGGAGCTGTTTTTT. Amino acid sequence: CASRNPSNTGELFF. The complete variable domain, with remaining parts taken from reference TRBV7-9 and TRBJ2-2, reads DTGVSQNPRHKITKRGQNVTFRCDPISEHNRLYWYRQTLGQGPEFLTYFQNEAQLEKSRLLSDRFSAERPKGSFSTLEIQRTEQGDSAMYLCASRNPSNTGELFFGEGSRLTVL.

The rearrangement uses TRBV7-3 and TRBJ2-5, with D unresolved. Trimming removed 7 bases from V and 2 bases from J, with 23 bases in between. Germline V lookup: CDR1 SGHTA, CDR2 FQGTGA. The CDR3 spans 17 residues. The CDR3 bases are TGTGCCAGCAACATCCCCATTCTCGATCCACTACAAGAGACCCAGTACTTC. It translates to CASNIPILDPLQETQYF.

The chain combines TRBV24-1 with TRBJ2-7; D perhaps matches TRBD1 (6 bases). Germline CDR1 reads KGHDR; CDR2 reads SFDVKD. CDR3 size: 14 residues. Trimming removed 7 bases from V and 5 bases from J, with 17 bases in between. CDR3 residues: CATSEGQPLDEQYF. In DNA, the CDR3 is TGTGCCACCAGCGAAGGACAGCCTTTAGACGAGCAGTACTTC.

This clonotype was seen repeatedly, ten times or more. The chain uses TRBV5-5 and TRBJ2-7; 7 nucleotides line up with TRBD1. Germline loops: CDR1 SGHKS, CDR2 YYEKEE (reference sequence). The CDR3 covers 16 residues. Trimming removed 4 bases from V and 2 bases from J; junction bases left unmatched: 12. The CDR3 coding sequence is TGTGCCAGCAGCGTAGAACAGGGGTCAACAGCCTACGAGCAGTACTTC. The encoded protein is CASSVEQGSTAYEQYF.

This clonotype was seen at least ten times. V and J are TRBV29-1 and TRBJ2-2; D remains ambiguous. The CDR3 covers 12 residues. Germline V lookup: CDR1 SQVTM, CDR2 ANQGSEA. Trimming took 5 bases from V and 1 from J, leaving 5 bases between them. CDR3 sequence (DNA): TGCAGCGTTTTCCAGAACACCGGGGAGCTGTTTTTT. Translation gives CSVFQNTGELFF.

This clonotype was counted at least ten times. Here the CDR3 DNA reads TGTGCCAGCAGCTTATCCTCCAGCGGGAGCTCCTACAATGAGCAGTTCTTC. It specifies CASSLSSSGSSYNEQFF. V usage is TRBV7-2 and J usage is TRBJ2-1, with 8 bases aligning to TRBD2. Germline lookup yields CDR1 SGHTA and CDR2 FQGNSA. The CDR3 totals 17 residues. V lost 2 bases, J lost 0 bases, and 6 bases stayed unmatched.

At least ten counts were recorded for this clonotype. CDR3 region: CASSPSGISYEQYF. In DNA form, the CDR3 reads TGCGCCAGCAGTCCATCTGGGATCTCCTACGAGCAGTACTTC. The J gene is TRBJ2-7, the V gene TRBV5-1; D unclear. CDR3 length equals 14 residues. V lost 5 bases to trimming and J lost 0 bases, with 12 bases between them. Germline V gene sequence: CDR1 SGHRS, CDR2 YFSETQ.

This rearrangement joins TRBV6-2 or TRBV6-3 to TRBJ2-7; D is tentatively TRBD1 or TRBD2 (5 bases each). V was cut by 6 bases and J by 4 bases, with 19 bases left in between. Germline assignment: CDR1 MNHEY and CDR2 SVGEGT. CDR3 length equals 15 residues. The CDR3: CASRFIIGDQYEQYF. CDR3 sequence (DNA): TGTGCCAGCAGGTTCATAATTGGGGACCAATACGAGCAGTACTTC.

This clonotype came up a few times. The chain couples TRBV6-1 to TRBJ1-1; no clear D gene. Trimming left V 6 bases short and J 0 bases short, with 11 bases between. The CDR3 is made up of 14 amino acids. Germline CDR1 reads MNHNS; CDR2 reads SASEGT. In DNA, the CDR3 is TGTGCCAGCAGGATGGTTGGGATGAACACTGAAGCTTTCTTT. Encoded protein: CASRMVGMNTEAFF.

This chain connects TRBV5-1 to TRBJ2-1, with 10 bases identical to TRBD1. The CDR3 covers 12 residues. The germline V gene encodes CDR1 SGHRS and CDR2 YFSETQ. Losses at the gene ends were 3 bases for V and 15 bases for J; bases not matched to a gene: 6. CDR3 sequence: CASSSGRDRGFF. For the CDR3, the DNA is TGCGCCAGCAGCTCGGGCCGGGACAGGGGGTTCTTC.

The V gene is TRBV18, the J gene TRBJ2-1; possibly TRBD1 for D (6 bases). Trimming removed 3 bases from V and 3 bases from J, with 21 bases in between. This CDR3 region has 18 residues. Germline CDR1 reads KGHSH; CDR2 reads LQKENI. The DNA of the CDR3 is TGTGCCAGCTCACCGGCGCAGGGGACCTCTTATTTCTACAATGAGCAGTTCTTC. Translated, it gives CASSPAQGTSYFYNEQFF.

Ten or more counts support this clonotype. This chain connects TRBV10-3 to TRBJ2-7; D unresolved. Germline V lookup: CDR1 ENHRY, CDR2 SYGVKD. The CDR3 runs to 14 residues. Trimming pared 2 bases from V and 1 base from J, leaving 9 bases between. The CDR3 reads CAISEHLHSYEQYF. The CDR3 DNA reads TGTGCCATCAGTGAGCACCTCCATTCCTACGAGCAGTACTTC.

As regards this clonotype: Sequence at one end of the junction differs from germline and may be a read error. The genes are TRBV6-2 or TRBV6-3 and TRBJ1-4; perhaps TRBD1 as D (6 bases). The germline V gene encodes CDR1 MNHEY and CDR2 SVGEGT. The CDR3 has 15 residues. The CDR3 loop reads CASSYYGPGGEKLFF. In DNA form, the CDR3 reads TGTGCCAGCAGCTACTATGGGCCGGGGGGCGAAAAACTGTTTTTT.